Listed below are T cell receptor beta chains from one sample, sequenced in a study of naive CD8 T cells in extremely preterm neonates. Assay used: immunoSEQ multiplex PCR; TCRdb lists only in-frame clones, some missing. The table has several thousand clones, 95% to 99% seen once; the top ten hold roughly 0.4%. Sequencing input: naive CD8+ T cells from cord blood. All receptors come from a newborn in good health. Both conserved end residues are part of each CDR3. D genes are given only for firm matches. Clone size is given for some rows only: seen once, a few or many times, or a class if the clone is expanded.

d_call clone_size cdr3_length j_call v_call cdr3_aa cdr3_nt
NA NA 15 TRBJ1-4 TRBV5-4 CASSLLDSPNEKLFF TGTGCCAGCAGTCTTTTGGACAGCCCCAACGAAAAACTGTTTTTT
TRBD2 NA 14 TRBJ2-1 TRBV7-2 CASSSGGDINEQFF TGTGCCAGCAGCTCGGGAGGGGACATCAATGAGCAGTTCTTC
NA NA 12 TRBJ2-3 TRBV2 CASRQVIYTQYF TGTGCCAGCCGGCAGGTTATATATACGCAGTATTTT
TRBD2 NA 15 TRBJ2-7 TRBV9 CASSRAGVPLYEQYF TGTGCCAGCAGCAGGGCGGGGGTTCCCCTCTACGAGCAGTACTTC
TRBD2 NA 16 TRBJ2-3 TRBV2 CASSQGGTTGTDTQYF TGTGCCAGCAGCCAAGGAGGGACTACTGGCACAGATACGCAGTATTTT
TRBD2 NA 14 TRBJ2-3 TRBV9 CASSVGGSTDTQYF TGTGCCAGCAGCGTCGGGGGGTCCACAGATACGCAGTATTTT
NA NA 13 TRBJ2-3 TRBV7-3 CASSSLPTDTQYF TGTGCCAGCAGCTCCCTCCCCACAGATACGCAGTATTTT
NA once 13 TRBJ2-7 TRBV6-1 CASSEVSPYEQYF TGTGCCAGCAGTGAAGTTTCTCCCTACGAGCAGTACTTC
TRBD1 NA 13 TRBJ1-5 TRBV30 CAWSVQGGQPQHF TGTGCCTGGAGTGTACAGGGGGGTCAGCCCCAGCATTTT
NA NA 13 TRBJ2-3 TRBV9 CASSVAGTDTQYF TGTGCCAGCAGCGTAGCCGGGACAGATACGCAGTATTTT
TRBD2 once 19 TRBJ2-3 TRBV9 CASSDSRGDQGVITDTQYF TGTGCCAGCAGCGACTCGCGGGGGGACCAGGGAGTAATCACAGATACGCAGTATTTT
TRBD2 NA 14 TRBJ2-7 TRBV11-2 CASSFSGPSYEQYF TGTGCCAGCAGCTTTAGCGGGCCCTCCTACGAGCAGTACTTC
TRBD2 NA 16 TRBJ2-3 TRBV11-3 CASSLPLAGSPDTQYF TGTGCCAGCAGCTTACCCCTAGCGGGGTCCCCAGATACGCAGTATTTT
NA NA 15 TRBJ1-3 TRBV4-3 CASSQDAYSGNTIYF TGCGCCAGCAGCCAAGATGCCTACTCTGGAAACACCATATATTTT
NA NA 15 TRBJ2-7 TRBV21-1 CASRTLGGGRGEQYF TGTGCCAGCAGGACCTTGGGGGGAGGAAGGGGCGAGCAGTACTTC
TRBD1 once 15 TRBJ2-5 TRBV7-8 CASSYRQGLGETQYF TGTGCCAGCAGCTATAGACAGGGCCTAGGGGAGACCCAGTACTTC
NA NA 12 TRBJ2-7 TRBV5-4 CASSLAGGEQYF TGTGCCAGCAGCTTGGCCGGGGGCGAGCAGTACTTC
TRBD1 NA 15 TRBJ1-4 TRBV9 CASSAPGTGDEKLFF TGTGCCAGCAGCGCCCCCGGGACAGGCGATGAAAAACTGTTTTTT
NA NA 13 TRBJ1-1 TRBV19 CASSIARGTEAFF TGTGCCAGTAGTATAGCCAGGGGCACTGAAGCTTTCTTT
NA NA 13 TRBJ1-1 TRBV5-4 CASSLASNTEAFF TGCGCCAGCAGCTTGGCCTCTAACACTGAAGCTTTCTTT
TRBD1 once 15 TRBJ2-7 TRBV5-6 CASSLRQGAPYEQYF TGTGCCAGCAGCTTGCGACAGGGGGCACCATACGAGCAGTACTTC
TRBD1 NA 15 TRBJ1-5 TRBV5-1 CASSSEGASNQPQHF TGCGCCAGCAGCTCTGAGGGGGCAAGCAATCAGCCCCAGCATTTT
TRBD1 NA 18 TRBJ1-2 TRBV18 CASSPLWTGRSANYGYTF TGTGCCAGCTCACCTTTGTGGACAGGCCGATCAGCTAACTATGGCTACACCTTC
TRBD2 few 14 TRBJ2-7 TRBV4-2 CASSQGGSSYEQYF TGTGCCAGCAGCCAAGGCGGGAGCTCCTACGAGCAGTACTTC
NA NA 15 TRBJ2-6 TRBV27 CASSLFSSGANVLTF TGTGCCAGCAGTTTATTTAGCTCTGGGGCCAACGTCCTGACTTTC
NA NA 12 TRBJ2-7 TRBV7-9 CASSLVTPEQYF TGTGCCAGCAGCTTAGTAACACCCGAGCAGTACTTC
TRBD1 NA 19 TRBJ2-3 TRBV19 CASRAGQGALLSRTDTQYF TGTGCCAGTAGGGCCGGACAGGGGGCGTTACTTTCACGCACAGATACGCAGTATTTT
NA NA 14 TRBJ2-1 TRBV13 CASGRGRGYNEQFF TGTGCCAGCGGCCGGGGCAGGGGCTACAATGAGCAGTTCTTC